This T cell receptor beta chain was sequenced in a study of blood T cell repertoires in COVID-19. Study summary: COVID-19 samples from acute and convalescent phases originated in the United States, Italy and Spain. Nucleic acid was either cDNA or gDNA, and it came from T cells, B-cell-depleted T cells, or PBMCs.

In the original processing: Amplifying reference gene primers gave estimates of nucleated cell counts. The table came from immunoSEQ multiplex PCR; TCRdb's copy has only in-frame clones and leaves some out. V and J calls and clone size are given by that table; D and trimming were obtained from the DNA. Of 130,000 to 150,000 clones listed, around 80% were seen once; the top ten hold over 10%. There are 14 residues in the CDR3. Trimming cost V 9 bases and J 3 bases; bases outside gene matches: 6. Germline V gene data show CDR1 as MNHEY and CDR2 as SMNVEV (reference sequence). The TCR comes from a man in his sixties with active or convalescent COVID-19. Specimen: peripheral blood. This chain joins TRBV27 and TRBJ1-2, with 11 positions matching TRBD1. The CDR3 DNA sequence: TGTGCCAGTTCCGGGACAGGGGGATACTATGGCTACACCTTC. This gives the protein CASSGTGGYYGYTF.